This T cell receptor beta chain derives from a study of shared clonotypes between healthy human individuals. In the study overall: Donors had three CD4 naive, three CD4 memory, two CD8 naive and one CD8 memory plate apiece. Study-wide results and caveats: Researchers sampled only blood; tissue repertoires likely differ.

Only CD45RO-negative cells positively selected for CCR7 counted as naive CD8 cells, so terminally differentiated effector memory CD45RA+ cells were excluded. As regards this clone: Its specificity is unknown.

The ends were cut back, 6 bases at V and 8 bases at J, with 14 bases in the middle. CDR3 length: 13 residues. CDR1 and CDR2 from the germline V gene are MDHEN and SYDVKM. Original handling: ImmunoSEQ output lacked quality scores and full-length reads, limiting matched filtering. Assay used: immunoSEQ multiplex PCR; TCRdb lists only in-frame clones, some missing. D and trimming come from the DNA, and the V and J calls and clone size come from that table. The sample comprises 800,000 or so clones, 96% of which are singletons, and about 0.21% rests with the top ten. The TCR originated in a man under 40 in good health. The chain is built from TRBV28 and TRBJ2-1; TRBD2 is a possible D gene (6 bases). Material: naive CD8+ T cells sorted from blood. The CDR3 DNA reads TGTGCCAGCAGGCGGGGAAGTATCTATGAGCAGTTCTTC. Residues: CASRRGSIYEQFF. Filled out from reference TRBV28 and TRBJ2-1, the complete variable domain reads DVKVTQSSRYLVKRTGEKVFLECVQDMDHENMFWYRQDPGLGLRLIYFSYDVKMKEKGDIPEGYSVSREKKERFSLILESASTNQTSMYLCASRRGSIYEQFFGPGTRLTVL.